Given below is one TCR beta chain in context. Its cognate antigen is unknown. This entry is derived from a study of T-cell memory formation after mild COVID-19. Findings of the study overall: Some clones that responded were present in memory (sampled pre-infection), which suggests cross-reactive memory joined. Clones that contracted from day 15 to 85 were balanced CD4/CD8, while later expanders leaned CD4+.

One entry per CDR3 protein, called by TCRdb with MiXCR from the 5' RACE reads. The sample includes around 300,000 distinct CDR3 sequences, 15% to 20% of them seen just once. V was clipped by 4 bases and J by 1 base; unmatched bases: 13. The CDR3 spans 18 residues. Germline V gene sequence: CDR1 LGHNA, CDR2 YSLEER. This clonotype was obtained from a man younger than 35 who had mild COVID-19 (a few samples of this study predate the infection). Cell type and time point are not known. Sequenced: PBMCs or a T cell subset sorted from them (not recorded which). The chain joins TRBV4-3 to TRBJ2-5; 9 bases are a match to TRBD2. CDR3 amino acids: CASSPYLPSGDIQETQYF. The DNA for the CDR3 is TGCGCCAGCAGCCCCTACCTCCCTAGCGGGGACATCCAAGAGACCCAGTACTTC.